The rows below give T cell receptor beta chains drawn from one sample of a study of cytomegalovirus exposure and HLA in healthy donors. The data were produced by immunoSEQ multiplex PCR, yet TCRdb's version contains in-frame clones alone and is incomplete. This sample has about 170,000 clones; approximately 81% occur once, and the top ten carry approximately 2.5%. Sequenced input: PBMCs. These receptor sequences come from a man aged 25-40 years in good health and CMV-seropositive. The CDR3 runs from the conserved cysteine through the conserved F or W. D genes are given only for firm matches. Only part of the rows carry a size: once, few, many, or a class if the clone is expanded.

clone size,V gene,J gene,D gene,CDR3 DNA,CDR3 protein
-,TRBV7-9,TRBJ2-7,-,TGTTCCAGCAGCTTTTTTTCGACTGGTGTGTCCTACGAGCAGTACTTC,CSSSFFSTGVSYEQYF
once,TRBV4-3,TRBJ2-1,TRBD2,TGCGCCAGCAGCCATCCCGCCGGGAGGCGCTCCTACAATGAGCAGTTCTTC,CASSHPAGRRSYNEQFF
-,TRBV18,TRBJ1-1,TRBD1,TGTGCCAGCTCAGCCGCCGGTATTGGACAGGGTTTGAACACTGAAGCTTTCTTT,CASSAAGIGQGLNTEAFF
-,TRBV4-1,TRBJ2-2,TRBD1,TGCGCCAGCAGCCAGGATTCCCTCGGACAGGGGAAAACCGGGGAGCTGTTTTTT,CASSQDSLGQGKTGELFF
-,TRBV2,TRBJ2-7,-,TGTGCCAGCAGTGCCTCCGGGACAAACTACGAGCAGTACTTC,CASSASGTNYEQYF
-,TRBV20-1,TRBJ1-2,-,TGCAGTGCCGAGGGTCGGGCTGGCTACACCTTC,CSAEGRAGYTF
-,TRBV10-3,TRBJ1-5,-,TGTGCCATCGGCCCAGGGGCTGATCAGCCCCAGCATTTT,CAIGPGADQPQHF
-,TRBV9,TRBJ1-1,-,TGTGCCAGCAGCGTAGGTAGGAGGGGCACTGAAGCTTTCTTT,CASSVGRRGTEAFF
-,TRBV18,TRBJ2-1,TRBD2,TGTGCCAGCTCAGGGACTAGAGCTTACGATGAGCAGTTCTTC,CASSGTRAYDEQFF
-,TRBV9,TRBJ2-1,TRBD2,TGTGCCAGCAGCCTTAGGACTAGCGGCACAAATACTTACAATGAGCAGTTCTTC,CASSLRTSGTNTYNEQFF
-,TRBV7-9,TRBJ1-4,-,TGTTCCAGCAGCCCAAAGCGGGACACCTCAACTAATGAAAAACTGTTTTTT,CSSSPKRDTSTNEKLFF
-,TRBV7-3,TRBJ2-3,-,TGTGCCAGCAGCTTAGGTCTGGCAACAGATACGCAGTATTTT,CASSLGLATDTQYF
few,TRBV4-3,TRBJ1-2,-,TGCGCCAGCAGCCAAGAAAACAGAATCCCTCATGGCTACACCTTC,CASSQENRIPHGYTF
-,TRBV5-4,TRBJ2-3,-,TGTGCCAGCAGCTCGGGGGTTAGCACAGATACGCAGTATTTT,CASSSGVSTDTQYF
-,TRBV19,TRBJ1-1,-,TGTGCCAGTAGGGGGCTACAGGGTAACACTGAAGCTTTCTTT,CASRGLQGNTEAFF
-,TRBV7-2,TRBJ1-1,-,TGTGCCAGCAGCCGAGGAGGGTATGTGGGCACTGAAGCTTTCTTT,CASSRGGYVGTEAFF
-,TRBV29-1,TRBJ2-3,-,TGCAGCGTAGCTCCGGACAGAGGAACTAGCACAGATACGCAGTATTTT,CSVAPDRGTSTDTQYF
-,TRBV29-1,TRBJ1-2,-,TGCAGCGTTGAAAGGTTCAGGGAAGAAGAGAAAGGCTACACCTTC,CSVERFREEEKGYTF
few,TRBV5-6,TRBJ1-1,TRBD1,TGTGCCAGCAGCCTTGACAGGGGCACTGAAGCTTTCTTT,CASSLDRGTEAFF
-,TRBV13,TRBJ2-2,-,TGTGCCAGCAGCTTAGCTAGCAGACTAACGACCGGGGAGCTGTTTTTT,CASSLASRLTTGELFF
-,TRBV2,TRBJ2-7,TRBD1,TGTGCCAGCAAAGGGACAGGGGCGCGCTACGAGCAGTACTTC,CASKGTGARYEQYF
-,TRBV5-6,TRBJ2-3,TRBD2,TGTGCCAGCAGCTTACTAGCGGGAGAAGCCACAGATACGCAGTATTTT,CASSLLAGEATDTQYF
few,TRBV5-1,TRBJ2-7,-,TGCGCCAGCAGCTTGGTGGTCGGCTCCTACGAGCAGTACTTC,CASSLVVGSYEQYF
-,TRBV5-4,TRBJ2-3,-,TGTGCCAGCAGCTGGGGCGTGGTTAGCACAGATACGCAGTATTTT,CASSWGVVSTDTQYF
-,TRBV2,TRBJ2-1,TRBD2,TGTGCCAGCAGTAGACTAAGCGGGGGGTACAATGAGCAGTTCTTC,CASSRLSGGYNEQFF